This TCR beta chain originates from a study of blood T cell repertoires in COVID-19. In the study overall: Donors in Cohort 3 who had recovered were those with two negative PCRs, healthcare professional clearance, or resolution of their symptoms.

Trimming removed 8 bases at V and 6 bases at J, with 16 bases between. Germline V gene data show CDR1 as SEHNR and CDR2 as FQNEAQ (reference sequence). The CDR3 loop spans 14 amino acids. Assay: immunoSEQ multiplex PCR; the TCRdb copy retains only in-frame clones and omits some. The repertoire has 350,000 to 450,000 clones, more than 70% of them found once; the top ten carry 1.5% to 2.5%. Material: PBMCs or T cells enriched from blood (not recorded which). The V gene is TRBV7-9, the J gene TRBJ1-4, with D unresolved. The TCR was taken from a man aged 35 to 55 in a cohort exposed to, infected with or recovered from COVID-19 (not recorded which). As DNA, the CDR3 is TGTGCCAGCTTTAACGGAGGCACCGATGAAAAACTGTTTTTT. Its translation: CASFNGGTDEKLFF.